A single sample gave rise to the 6 T cell receptor beta chains below, sequenced in a study of beta chain features in type 1 diabetes. Since all of the isolated RNA was reverse transcribed, expressed TCRB transcripts were what got sequenced. Profiling relied on immunoSEQ multiplex PCR, and the TCRdb table lists in-frame clones only, not all of them. The repertoire holds about 620,000 clones, about 16% seen once, with around 0.1% in the top ten. Sequencing was performed on naive CD4+ T cells from blood. These TCRs come from a young man in good health.

This clone was found a few times. The rearrangement uses TRBV7-3 and TRBJ2-1; unclear D gene. Trimming cost V 1 base and J 15 bases, with 22 bases left between them. Germline values: CDR1 SGHTA, CDR2 FQGTGA. The CDR3 loop spans 15 amino acids. CDR3 residues: CASSLNPAVRPEWFF. For the CDR3, the DNA is TGTGCCAGCAGCTTAAACCCCGCGGTGAGACCCGAGTGGTTCTTC.

This chain uses TRBV5-1 with TRBJ2-2, with 7 bases fitting TRBD1. The length of the CDR3 is 13 residues. Germline values: CDR1 SGHRS, CDR2 YFSETQ. The V segment lost 4 bases and the J segment 7 bases; nucleotides outside the gene matches: 4. In nucleotides, the CDR3 is TGCGCCAGCAGCCCCACAGGGGACGGGGAGCTGTTTTTT. Translating gives CASSPTGDGELFF.

DNA for the CDR3: TGCGCCAGCAGCTTGGCCGAACTAGCGGGATACAATGAGCAGTTCTTC. It codes for CASSLAELAGYNEQFF. The chain combines TRBV5-1 with TRBJ2-1; TRBD2 aligns across 10 bases. Germline loops: CDR1 SGHRS, CDR2 YFSETQ. This CDR3 spans 16 amino acids. Germline trimming cut 0 bases from V and 4 bases from J; bases unmatched to any gene: 4.

This clone was found a few times. The V gene is TRBV4-2, the J gene TRBJ2-5; 9 bases line up with TRBD2. V was pared by 1 base and J by 0 bases, with 9 bases of the junction left unmatched. CDR1 is LGHNA, CDR2 YNFKEQ, per germline. This CDR3 comprises 18 residues. In DNA form, the CDR3 reads TGTGCCAGCAGCCAAGTCATGCCGAGCGGGGGGTACCAAGAGACCCAGTACTTC. This translates into CASSQVMPSGGYQETQYF.

This clone was found a few times. This chain connects TRBV28 to TRBJ1-5; 7 bases line up with TRBD1. Germline trimming cut 4 bases from V and 9 bases from J; bases unmatched to any gene: 15. Germline assignment: CDR1 MDHEN and CDR2 SYDVKM. The CDR3 loop spans 16 amino acids. The CDR3 loop reads CASSSPRRFNRGPQHF. CDR3 sequence (DNA): TGTGCCAGCAGTTCCCCCAGACGGTTTAACAGGGGGCCCCAGCATTTT.

This clone was seen a few times. CDR3 sequence (DNA): TGTGCCAGCAGCTTTGGACTAGCGGGAGACACCGGGGAGCTGTTTTTT. Translated: CASSFGLAGDTGELFF. The chain has TRBV11-2 and TRBJ2-2, with TRBD2 matching 13 bases. CDR1 and CDR2 from the germline V gene are SGHAT and FQNNGV. The CDR3 spans 16 residues. Trimming cost V 3 bases and J 3 bases; bases outside gene matches: 1.